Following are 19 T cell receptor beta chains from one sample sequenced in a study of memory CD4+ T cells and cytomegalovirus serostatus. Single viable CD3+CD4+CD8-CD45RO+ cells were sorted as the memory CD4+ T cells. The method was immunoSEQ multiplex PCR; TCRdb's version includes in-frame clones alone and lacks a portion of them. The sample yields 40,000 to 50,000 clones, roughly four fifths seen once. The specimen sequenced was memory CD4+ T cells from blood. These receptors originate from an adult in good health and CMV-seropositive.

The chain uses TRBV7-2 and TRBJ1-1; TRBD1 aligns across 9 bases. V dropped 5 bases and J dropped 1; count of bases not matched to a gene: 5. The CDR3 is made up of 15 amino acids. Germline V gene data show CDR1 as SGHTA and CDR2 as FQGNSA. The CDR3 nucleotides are TGTGCCAGCAGCCCACAGGGGGCCGGGAACACTGAAGCTTTCTTT. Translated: CASSPQGAGNTEAFF.

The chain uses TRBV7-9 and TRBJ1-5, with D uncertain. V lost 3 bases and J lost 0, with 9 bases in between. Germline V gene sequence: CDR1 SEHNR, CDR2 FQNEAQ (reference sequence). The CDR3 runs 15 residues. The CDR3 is CASSFGVYSNQPQHF. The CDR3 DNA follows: TGTGCCAGCAGCTTTGGAGTTTATAGCAATCAGCCCCAGCATTTT.

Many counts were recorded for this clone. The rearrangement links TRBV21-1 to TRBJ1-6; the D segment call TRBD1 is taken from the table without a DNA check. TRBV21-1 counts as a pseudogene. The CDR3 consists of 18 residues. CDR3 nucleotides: TGTGCCAGCAACCCAATAAGACAGGCAGACTCCTATAATTCACCCCTCCACTTT. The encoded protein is CASNPIRQADSYNSPLHF.

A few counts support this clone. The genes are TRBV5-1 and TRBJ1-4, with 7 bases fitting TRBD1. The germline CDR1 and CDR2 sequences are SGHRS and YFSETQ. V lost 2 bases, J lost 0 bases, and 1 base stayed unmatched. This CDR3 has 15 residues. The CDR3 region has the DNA TGCGCCAGCAGCTTCCAGGGGGCAACTAATGAAAAACTGTTTTTT. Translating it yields CASSFQGATNEKLFF.

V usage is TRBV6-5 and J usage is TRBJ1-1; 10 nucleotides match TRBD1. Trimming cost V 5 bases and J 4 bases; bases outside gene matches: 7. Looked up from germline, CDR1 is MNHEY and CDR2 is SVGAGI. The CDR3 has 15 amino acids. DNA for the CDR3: TGTGCCAGCAGTCCCCACGGGACAGGGGTCACTGAAGCTTTCTTT. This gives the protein CASSPHGTGVTEAFF.

For the CDR3, the DNA is TGTGCCAGCAGTGAAATAGCGGGGGGGACGACAGATACGCAGTATTTT. It encodes CASSEIAGGTTDTQYF. This rearrangement joins TRBV6-1 to TRBJ2-3, with TRBD2 matching 11 bases. J lost 3 bases, V lost 2 bases, and 4 bases had no gene match. The CDR3 runs to 16 residues. Germline CDR1 reads MNHNS; CDR2 reads SASEGT.

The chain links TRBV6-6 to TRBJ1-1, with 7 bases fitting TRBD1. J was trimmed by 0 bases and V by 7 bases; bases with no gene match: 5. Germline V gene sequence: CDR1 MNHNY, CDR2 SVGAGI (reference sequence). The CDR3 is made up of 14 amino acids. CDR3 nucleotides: TGTGCCAGCACCCAACAGGGGTTGAACACTGAAGCTTTCTTT. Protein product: CASTQQGLNTEAFF.

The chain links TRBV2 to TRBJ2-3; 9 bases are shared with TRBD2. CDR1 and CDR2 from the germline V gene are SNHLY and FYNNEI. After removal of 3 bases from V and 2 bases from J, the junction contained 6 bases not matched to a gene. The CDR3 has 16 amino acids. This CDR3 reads CASSDDGGGATDTQYF. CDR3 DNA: TGTGCCAGCAGTGATGATGGCGGGGGGGCCACAGATACGCAGTATTTT.

The CDR3 reads CASSGQSYEQYF. The DNA for the CDR3 is TGTGCCAGCTCAGGACAGTCCTACGAGCAGTACTTC. This chain connects TRBV6-5 to TRBJ2-7; TRBD1 is a possible D gene (6 bases). Between the trimmed V and J ends, which lost 8 bases and 1 base, there was a span of 9 bases. The CDR3 spans 12 residues. Germline CDR1 and CDR2: MNHEY and SVGAGI.

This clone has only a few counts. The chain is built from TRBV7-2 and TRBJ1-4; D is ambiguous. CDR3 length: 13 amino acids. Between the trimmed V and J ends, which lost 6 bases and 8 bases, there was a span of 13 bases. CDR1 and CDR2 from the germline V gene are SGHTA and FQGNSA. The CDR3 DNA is TGTGCCAGCAGTCCCTACAGCGGGGAAAAACTGTTTTTT. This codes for CASSPYSGEKLFF.

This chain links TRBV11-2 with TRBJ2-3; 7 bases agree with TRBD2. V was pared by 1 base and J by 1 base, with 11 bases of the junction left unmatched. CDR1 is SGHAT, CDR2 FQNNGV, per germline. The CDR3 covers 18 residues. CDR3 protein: CASSLGRGKGGRTDTQYF. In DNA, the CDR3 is TGTGCCAGCAGCTTAGGGCGGGGGAAAGGAGGCCGCACAGATACGCAGTATTTT.

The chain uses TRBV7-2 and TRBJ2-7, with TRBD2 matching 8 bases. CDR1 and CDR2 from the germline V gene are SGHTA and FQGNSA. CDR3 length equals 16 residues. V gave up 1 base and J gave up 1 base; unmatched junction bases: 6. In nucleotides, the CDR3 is TGTGCCAGCAGCTTAGGATACGGGGGGGAATCCTACGAGCAGTACTTC. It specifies CASSLGYGGESYEQYF. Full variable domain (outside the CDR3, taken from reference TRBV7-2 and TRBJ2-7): GAGVSQSPSNKVTEKGKDVELRCDPISGHTALYWYRQSLGQGLEFLIYFQGNSAPDKSGLPSDRFSAERTGGSVSTLTIQRTQQEDSAVYLCASSLGYGGESYEQYFGPGTRLTVT.

CDR3 protein: CASGSPWQLNQPQHF. The CDR3 region has the DNA TGTGCCAGCGGGAGTCCCTGGCAGCTCAATCAGCCCCAGCATTTT. This chain links TRBV21-1 with TRBJ1-5. TRBV21-1 is reported as a pseudogene. The length of the CDR3 is 15 residues.

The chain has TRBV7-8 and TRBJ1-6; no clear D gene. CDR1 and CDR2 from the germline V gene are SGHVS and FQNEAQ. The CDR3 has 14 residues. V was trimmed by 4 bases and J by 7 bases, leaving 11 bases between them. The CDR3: CASSSVLGNSPLHF. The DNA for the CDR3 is TGTGCCAGCAGCTCAGTCCTAGGGAATTCACCCCTCCACTTT.

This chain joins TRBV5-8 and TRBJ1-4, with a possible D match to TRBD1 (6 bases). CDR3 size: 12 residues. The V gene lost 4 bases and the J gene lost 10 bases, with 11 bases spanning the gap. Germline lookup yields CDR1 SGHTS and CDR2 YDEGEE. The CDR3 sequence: CASSMGGPKLFF. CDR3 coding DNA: TGTGCCAGCAGCATGGGGGGGCCAAAACTGTTTTTT. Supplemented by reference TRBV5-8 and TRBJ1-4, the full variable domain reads EAGVTQSPTHLIKTRGQQATLRCSPISGHTSVYWYQQALGLGLQFLLWYDEGEERNRGNFPPRFSGRQFPNYSSELNVNALELEDSALYLCASSMGGPKLFFGSGTQLSVL.

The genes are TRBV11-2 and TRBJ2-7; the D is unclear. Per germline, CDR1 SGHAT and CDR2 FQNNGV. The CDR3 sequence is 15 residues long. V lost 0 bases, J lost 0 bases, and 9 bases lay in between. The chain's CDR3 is CASSLDLVYSYEQYF. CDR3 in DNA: TGTGCCAGCAGCTTAGATCTGGTGTACTCCTACGAGCAGTACTTC. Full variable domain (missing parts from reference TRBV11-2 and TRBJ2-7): EAGVAQSPRYKIIEKRQSVAFWCNPISGHATLYWYQQILGQGPKLLIQFQNNGVVDDSQLPKDRFSAERLKGVDSTLKIQPAKLEDSAVYLCASSLDLVYSYEQYFGPGTRLTVT.

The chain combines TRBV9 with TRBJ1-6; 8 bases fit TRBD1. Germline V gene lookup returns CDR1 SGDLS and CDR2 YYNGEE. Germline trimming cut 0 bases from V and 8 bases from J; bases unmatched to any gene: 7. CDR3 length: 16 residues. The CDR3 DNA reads TGTGCCAGCAGCGTAGGCCCCGGACAGGGTGATTCACCCCTCCACTTT. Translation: CASSVGPGQGDSPLHF.

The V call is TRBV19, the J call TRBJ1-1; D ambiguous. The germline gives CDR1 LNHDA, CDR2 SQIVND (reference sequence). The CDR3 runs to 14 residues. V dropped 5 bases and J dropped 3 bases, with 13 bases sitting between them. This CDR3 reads CASSVDISDTEAFF. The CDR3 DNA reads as TGTGCCAGTAGTGTCGACATTTCGGACACTGAAGCTTTCTTT.

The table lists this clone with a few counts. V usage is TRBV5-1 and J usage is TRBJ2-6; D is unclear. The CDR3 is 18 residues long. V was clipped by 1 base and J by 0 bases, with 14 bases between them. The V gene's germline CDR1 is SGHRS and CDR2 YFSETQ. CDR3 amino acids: CASSLSSTWGSGANVLTF. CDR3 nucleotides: TGCGCCAGCAGCTTGAGCTCAACTTGGGGCTCTGGGGCCAACGTCCTGACTTTC.